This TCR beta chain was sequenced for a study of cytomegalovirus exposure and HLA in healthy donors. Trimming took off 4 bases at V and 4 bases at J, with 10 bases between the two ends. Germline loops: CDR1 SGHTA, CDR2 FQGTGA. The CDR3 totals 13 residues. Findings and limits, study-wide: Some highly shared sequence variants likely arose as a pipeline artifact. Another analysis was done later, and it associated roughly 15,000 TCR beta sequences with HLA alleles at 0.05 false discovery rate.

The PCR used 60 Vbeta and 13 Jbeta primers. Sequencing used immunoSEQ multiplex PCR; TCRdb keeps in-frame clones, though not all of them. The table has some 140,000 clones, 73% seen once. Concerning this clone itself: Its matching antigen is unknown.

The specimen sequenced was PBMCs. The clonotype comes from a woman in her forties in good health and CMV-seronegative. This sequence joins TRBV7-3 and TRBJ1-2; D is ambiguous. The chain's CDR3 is CASSSGYGYGYTF. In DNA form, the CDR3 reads TGTGCCAGCAGCTCGGGGTACGGCTATGGCTACACCTTC. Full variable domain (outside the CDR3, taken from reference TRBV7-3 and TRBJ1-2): GAGVSQTPSNKVTEKGKYVELRCDPISGHTALYWYRQSLGQGPEFLIYFQGTGAADDSGLPNDRFFAVRPEGSVSTLKIQRTERGDSAVYLCASSSGYGYGYTFGSGTRLTVV.